This T cell receptor (beta chain) was profiled in a study of a mutant IDH1 vaccine in newly diagnosed glioma. Noted time point: baseline, week 1 (first vaccination visit). Treatment of the sample: pre-vaccination baseline after standard-of-care therapy. Profiling relied on immunoSEQ multiplex PCR, and the TCRdb table lists in-frame clones only, not all of them. The sample yields tens of thousands of clones, 83% seen once. Material: PBMCs, obtained from a glioma patient treated with radiotherapy, temozolomide or both. The TCR sequence derives from a woman between 50 and 59 years old with glioma.

Here the CDR3 DNA reads TGTGCCAGCAGCGTATTACCAGCGGGGGAAACCGGGGAGCTGTTTTTT. It is translated as CASSVLPAGETGELFF. This sequence joins TRBV9 and TRBJ2-2, with TRBD2 identical over 8 bases. Unmatched junction bases numbered 7, after V lost 1 base and J lost 5 bases. CDR1 is SGDLS, CDR2 YYNGEE, per germline. This CDR3 region has 16 residues. Variable domain in full (rest from reference TRBV9 and TRBJ2-2): DSGVTQTPKHLITATGQRVTLRCSPRSGDLSVYWYQQSLDQGLQFLIQYYNGEERAKGNILERFSAQQFPDLHSELNLSSLELGDSALYFCASSVLPAGETGELFFGEGSRLTVL.